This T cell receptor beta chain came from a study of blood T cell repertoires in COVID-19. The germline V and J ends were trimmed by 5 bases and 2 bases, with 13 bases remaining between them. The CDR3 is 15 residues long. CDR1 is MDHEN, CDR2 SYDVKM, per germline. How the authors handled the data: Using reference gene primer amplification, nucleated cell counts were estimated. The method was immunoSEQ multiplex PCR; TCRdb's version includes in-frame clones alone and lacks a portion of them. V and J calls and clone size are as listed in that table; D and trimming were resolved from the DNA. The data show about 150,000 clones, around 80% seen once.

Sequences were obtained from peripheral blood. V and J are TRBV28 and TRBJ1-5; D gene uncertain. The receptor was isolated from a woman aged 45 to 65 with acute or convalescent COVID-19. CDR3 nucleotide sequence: TGTGCCAGCAGTCCCCTTGGGCAGGGCAATCAGCCCCAGCATTTT. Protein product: CASSPLGQGNQPQHF. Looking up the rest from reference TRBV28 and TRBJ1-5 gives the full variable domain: DVKVTQSSRYLVKRTGEKVFLECVQDMDHENMFWYRQDPGLGLRLIYFSYDVKMKEKGDIPEGYSVSREKKERFSLILESASTNQTSMYLCASSPLGQGNQPQHFGDGTRLSIL.